Listed below are T cell receptor beta chains from one sample, sequenced in a study of T cells after posttransplantation cyclophosphamide. Assay used: immunoSEQ multiplex PCR; TCRdb lists only in-frame clones, some missing. The profile shows tens of thousands of clones, approximately 73% of them singletons. The sample was memory CD4+ T cells sorted from PBMCs. All receptors derive from a woman aged 55-75 years in good health, CMV-negative, and a related stem cell transplant donor. The CDR3 runs from the conserved cysteine through the conserved F or W.

TRBJ1-2,TRBV7-2,CASSEQIGYTF
TRBJ1-2,TRBV4-3,CASSQEETGYGYTF
TRBJ1-1,TRBV2,CASSNSNTEAFF
TRBJ2-1,TRBV18,CASSPWQGLNEQFF
TRBJ2-7,TRBV11-2,CASRYSGSSYEQYF
TRBJ2-7,TRBV7-8,CASSPRGGTAVGYEQYF
TRBJ1-4,TRBV30,CAWSRGTVDEKLFF
TRBJ2-3,TRBV5-6,CASSPPLAGEPDTQYF
TRBJ1-2,TRBV7-2,CASSFSGTASNYGYTF
TRBJ1-2,TRBV29-1,CSVGQGGGYTF
TRBJ1-2,TRBV18,CASSPRTGNYGYTF
NA,TRBV5-1,CASSSEGAQNLYEQYF
TRBJ1-2,TRBV5-1,CASSSGGDYGYTF
TRBJ1-5,TRBV28,CASSLPGARYTNQPQHF
TRBJ1-2,TRBV30,CAWSVPPANYGYTF
TRBJ2-7,TRBV4-1,CASSRTVPGYEQYF
TRBJ1-2,TRBV6-5,CASRDGDRGYGYTF
TRBJ2-3,TRBV28,CASTVQGALSDTQYF
TRBJ2-1,TRBV7-2,CASSLAQGQGKFF
TRBJ2-4,TRBV19,CASSPRQGGNIQYF
TRBJ2-3,TRBV5-1,CASSLAGGRADTQYF
TRBJ2-7,TRBV7-2,CASSFGGAYEQYF
TRBJ1-1,TRBV5-1,CASTSPGAEAFF
TRBJ2-7,TRBV28,CASSLQYEQYF
TRBJ1-5,TRBV4-1,CASSLRTELNSNQPQHF
TRBJ1-2,TRBV6-1,CASSEVDRGNYGYTF
TRBJ2-4,TRBV19,CASSILAGGRDIQYF
TRBJ2-3,TRBV7-9,CASSRPKSMTGPTDTQYF
TRBJ1-2,TRBV6-1,CASRLWRDGYTF
TRBJ1-5,TRBV7-2,CASSPGTGRNQPQHF
TRBJ2-7,TRBV7-9,CASRKTGAPYEQYF
TRBJ2-6,TRBV15,CATSRDLGRGANVLTF
TRBJ2-1,TRBV5-1,CASSQGYNEQFF
TRBJ1-5,TRBV6-5,CASSSRDRGSNQPQHF
TRBJ1-4,TRBV7-2,CASSLVSLLGGGKLFF
TRBJ2-7,TRBV7-2,CASSPGLAVGEQYF
TRBJ2-7,TRBV4-1,CASSLTQGLGLEQYF
TRBJ2-7,TRBV2,CASRAPGIYEQYF
TRBJ2-2,TRBV11-2,CASSLKASGVTGELFF
TRBJ2-3,TRBV6-6,CASSYGARTDTQYF
TRBJ2-1,TRBV5-6,CASSFSSAGGFYNEQFF
NA,TRBV2,CASSSVEQYF
TRBJ2-1,TRBV27,CASSLVGLRNEQFF
TRBJ2-2,TRBV7-3,CASSPRGGTGELFF
TRBJ1-2,TRBV19,CASTSPGGRNGYTF
TRBJ2-3,TRBV19,CASSIQGGASTDTQYF
TRBJ1-4,TRBV6-6,CASSYGDTPGLFF
TRBJ1-2,TRBV18,CASSPETGGAGYTF
TRBJ2-5,TRBV2,CANSIGGETQYF
TRBJ1-1,TRBV28,CASKNSGWVAETFF
TRBJ1-1,TRBV30,CAWSPLDRDSPEAFF
TRBJ1-2,TRBV7-9,CASSRAYRGHYGYTF